The rows below give T cell receptor beta chains drawn from one sample of a study of shared clonotypes between healthy human individuals. The table came from immunoSEQ multiplex PCR; TCRdb's copy has only in-frame clones and leaves some out. Of 450,000 to 500,000 clones listed, about 72% are singletons. Input material: PBMCs. These receptors were collected from a woman between 40 and 55 years old in good health. Some clones in this sample may be carry-over from other donors' samples. The CDR3 runs from the conserved cysteine through the conserved F or W. Each record gives: V gene, J gene, D gene, CDR3 length, CDR3 protein. D genes are given only for firm matches.

TRBV16	TRBJ1-5	TRBD1	16	CASSSDDRGGNQPQHF
TRBV28	TRBJ2-7	-	14	CASRSRTSLGEQYF
TRBV7-2	TRBJ2-7	-	13	CASSPSVGSEQYF
TRBV19	TRBJ1-5	-	14	CATSDGQSNQPQHF
TRBV5-1	TRBJ2-7	-	14	CASSLAVTSYEQYF
TRBV27	TRBJ2-7	TRBD2	16	CASSGTASGRPYEQYF
TRBV19	TRBJ2-5	-	15	CASSSQGLPQETQYF
TRBV5-1	TRBJ2-3	-	14	CASRNPKATDTQYF
TRBV7-9	TRBJ2-2	-	12	CASSFSDGELFF
TRBV27	TRBJ2-7	TRBD2	16	CASSFVAGGLSYEQYF
TRBV10-3	TRBJ2-2	TRBD1	16	CAISESLTGEAGELFF
TRBV5-1	TRBJ2-7	-	12	CASRQDPYEQYF
TRBV11-1	TRBJ2-5	-	13	CASSWGAQETQYF
TRBV2	TRBJ2-1	-	15	CASSREGRGWDEQFF
TRBV2	TRBJ1-5	TRBD1	15	CASSETGSRNQPQHF
TRBV7-2	TRBJ2-3	-	17	CASSSRIGLFSPHTQYF
TRBV29-1	TRBJ2-7	-	10	CSVMGGEQYF
TRBV5-1	TRBJ2-5	-	12	CASSPPGETQYF
TRBV30	TRBJ2-7	-	15	CAWRVSGGYIYEQYF
TRBV19	TRBJ1-4	-	14	CASNPTGIGEKLFF
TRBV30	TRBJ2-7	-	14	CAWARDPGAPEQYF
TRBV18	TRBJ1-5	-	13	CASSTQVEQPQHF
TRBV27	TRBJ2-1	TRBD2	14	CASKRSGRAHEQFF
TRBV5-3	TRBJ2-7	TRBD1	14	CARRRTGAEYEQYF
TRBV6-5	TRBJ2-7	-	15	CASSYSQEGSYEQYF
TRBV19	TRBJ1-1	-	13	CASSQTENTEAFF
TRBV7-3	TRBJ2-5	TRBD2	13	CASSSGLAETQYF
TRBV15	TRBJ2-2	-	13	CATSSDPAGELFF